These 27 T cell receptor beta chains were sequenced from one sample in a study of blood T cell repertoires in COVID-19. Only in-frame clones appear in the TCRdb table, and some are missing; sequencing was by immunoSEQ multiplex PCR. The sample lists approximately 280,000 clones, roughly 85% occurring once. The sequenced sample consisted of peripheral blood. Every receptor here comes from a man in his fifties or sixties with active or convalescent COVID-19.

The chain recombines TRBV5-1 with TRBJ2-5; 13 bases fit TRBD2. This CDR3 has 18 amino acids. Trimming took 2 bases from V and 5 from J; bases not matched to a gene: 12. CDR1 is SGHRS and CDR2 is YFSETQ in the germline V gene. The CDR3 coding sequence is TGCGCCAGCAGCTTTGGTCTGGCGACTAGCGGGAGGCAGGAGACCCAGTACTTC. It is translated as CASSFGLATSGRQETQYF.

The chain recombines TRBV5-4 with TRBJ2-5; 9 bases align to TRBD2. The germline V gene has CDR1 SGHNT and CDR2 YYREEE (reference sequence). The V segment lost 0 bases and the J segment 5 bases; nucleotides outside the gene matches: 5. This CDR3 is 15 amino acids long. This CDR3 is CASSLGLAGRETQYF. The CDR3 coding sequence is TGTGCCAGCAGCTTGGGTCTAGCGGGAAGGGAGACCCAGTACTTC.

V usage is TRBV7-4 and J usage is TRBJ2-5, with 8 positions matching TRBD2. This CDR3 region has 15 residues. The J segment lost 1 base and the V segment lost 3 bases, leaving 4 bases of the junction unmatched. Germline V gene data show CDR1 as SGHVT and CDR2 as SQSDAQ. For the CDR3, the DNA is TGTGCCAGCAGCTTTACCGGGACTAGCCAAGAGACCCAGTACTTC. It yields the protein CASSFTGTSQETQYF.

The chain joins TRBV5-1 to TRBJ1-4; D remains unclear. The CDR3 consists of 16 residues. V lost 3 bases, J lost 5 bases, and 17 bases lay in between. The germline V gene has CDR1 SGHRS and CDR2 YFSETQ. The CDR3 region is CASSSVGGRTNEKLFF. CDR3 nucleotides: TGCGCCAGCAGCTCGGTGGGAGGCAGGACCAATGAAAAACTGTTTTTT.

The chain recombines TRBV27 with TRBJ2-7; a weak D match, TRBD1 (6 bases). The CDR3 runs to 15 residues. Trimming removed 5 bases at V and 1 base at J, with 15 bases between. Germline V CDR1 and CDR2: MNHEY, SMNVEV (reference sequence). The CDR3 bases are TGTGCCAGCAGTGCTACCGGGACACCTTCCTACGAGCAGTACTTC. Residues: CASSATGTPSYEQYF.

In its sample, this clone was seen once. This rearrangement joins TRBV7-9 to TRBJ2-7; 8 bases match TRBD1. The germline gives CDR1 SEHNR, CDR2 FQNEAQ (reference sequence). The CDR3 is 15 residues long. The V and J ends lost 3 bases and 2 bases, in that order; junction bases with no gene match: 6. CDR3 region: CASSFGGRGPYEQYF. In DNA, the CDR3 is TGTGCCAGCAGCTTTGGTGGCAGGGGGCCCTACGAGCAGTACTTC. Variable domain in full (rest from reference TRBV7-9 and TRBJ2-7): DTGVSQNPRHKITKRGQNVTFRCDPISEHNRLYWYRQTLGQGPEFLTYFQNEAQLEKSRLLSDRFSAERPKGSFSTLEIQRTEQGDSAMYLCASSFGGRGPYEQYFGPGTRLTVT.

The chain combines TRBV2 with TRBJ1-1; D unresolved. The CDR3 contains 14 residues. Germline lookup yields CDR1 SNHLY and CDR2 FYNNEI. Trimming left V 6 bases short and J 1 base short, with 12 bases between. The CDR3 here is CASRERAKNTEAFF. DNA of the CDR3: TGTGCCAGCAGGGAGAGGGCCAAGAACACTGAAGCTTTCTTT.

This sequence joins TRBV7-9 and TRBJ2-3; perhaps TRBD2 as D (5 bases). The germline V gene has CDR1 SEHNR and CDR2 FQNEAQ (reference sequence). V lost 6 bases, J lost 6 bases, and 13 bases lay in between. The CDR3 covers 13 residues. The CDR3 reads CASRDPGRDTQYF. The DNA of the CDR3 is TGTGCCAGCAGGGACCCGGGAAGGGATACGCAGTATTTT.

The chain has TRBV7-7 and TRBJ1-3; weak D call: TRBD1 (6 bases). The germline V gene has CDR1 SSHAT and CDR2 FNYEAQ (reference sequence). The CDR3 has 15 amino acids. The V and J ends lost 5 bases and 0 bases respectively, with 11 bases between them. This CDR3 is CASSAGASSGNTIYF. The CDR3 region has the DNA TGTGCCAGCAGCGCAGGGGCGAGCTCTGGAAACACCATATATTTT. Variable domain in full (rest from reference TRBV7-7 and TRBJ1-3): GAGVSQSPRYKVTKRGQDVTLRCDPISSHATLYWYQQALGQGPEFLTYFNYEAQPDKSGLPSDRFSAERPEGSISTLTIQRTEQRDSAMYRCASSAGASSGNTIYFGEGSWLTVV.

This clone was seen once. The chain joins TRBV18 to TRBJ2-3, with TRBD1 matching over 9 bases. V dropped 2 bases and J dropped 5; count of bases not matched to a gene: 8. CDR1 is KGHSH, CDR2 LQKENI, per germline. This CDR3 is built from 16 residues. The DNA of the CDR3 is TGTGCCAGCTCACCAGTACCGGGACAGGGTCTAGATACGCAGTATTTT. Its protein is CASSPVPGQGLDTQYF.

This clone was seen only once. The chain couples TRBV2 to TRBJ1-6; 10 nucleotides agree with TRBD1. Germline V gene data show CDR1 as SNHLY and CDR2 as FYNNEI. J was trimmed by 3 bases and V by 9 bases; bases with no gene match: 8. The CDR3 consists of 16 residues. CDR3 nucleotides: TGTGCCAGAAAAACCGGGACAGGGGACTATAATTCACCCCTCCACTTT. Its protein is CARKTGTGDYNSPLHF.

The chain links TRBV4-2 to TRBJ1-1; D is possibly TRBD1 (6 bases). Trimming took off 0 bases at V and 6 bases at J, with 14 bases between the two ends. Germline CDR1 LGHNA, CDR2 YNFKEQ. The CDR3 totals 15 residues. CDR3 coding DNA: TGTGCCAGCAGCCAAGATCCAGGGGAGAGGGCTGAAGCTTTCTTT. The encoded protein is CASSQDPGERAEAFF.

This clone was observed once. The genes are TRBV6-2 or TRBV6-3 and TRBJ2-1; TRBD2 is a possible D gene (6 bases). V was cut by 4 bases and J by 2 bases, with 15 bases left in between. CDR1 MNHEY and CDR2 SVGEGT come from the germline V gene. This CDR3 region has 16 residues. Here the CDR3 DNA reads TGTGCCAGCAGTTTAGATCCGGGAGAGACCTACAATGAGCAGTTCTTC. It is translated as CASSLDPGETYNEQFF.

The gene calls are TRBV18 and TRBJ1-1; a possible D gene is TRBD1 (5 bases). This CDR3 spans 13 amino acids. V was clipped by 3 bases and J by 5 bases, with 10 bases between them. Germline CDR1 is KGHSH and CDR2 is LQKENI. The CDR3 bases are TGTGCCAGCTCACCTGGAGGGGAAACTGAAGCTTTCTTT. It yields the protein CASSPGGETEAFF.

This chain uses TRBV5-4 with TRBJ1-1; 7 nucleotides line up with TRBD1. Germline CDR1 is SGHNT and CDR2 is YYREEE (reference sequence). The V gene end was trimmed by 4 bases and the J gene end by 0 bases; junction bases not matched to a gene: 12. The CDR3 is made up of 17 amino acids. This CDR3 is CASSKDRVGIMNTEAFF. The CDR3 DNA sequence: TGTGCCAGCAGCAAAGACAGGGTAGGAATCATGAACACTGAAGCTTTCTTT.

The chain recombines TRBV4-3 with TRBJ1-2; unclear D gene. V shed 0 bases and J shed 5 bases, with 10 bases lying between them. The CDR3 runs to 14 residues. The V gene's germline CDR1 is LGHNA and CDR2 YSLEER. CDR3 sequence: CASSQEQRAYGYTF. The CDR3 nucleotides read TGCGCCAGCAGCCAAGAACAGAGGGCGTATGGCTACACCTTC.

Here the CDR3 reads CASSLQAGGTTDTQYF. As DNA, the CDR3 is TGCGCCAGCAGCTTGCAAGCGGGAGGGACCACAGATACGCAGTATTTT. This chain joins TRBV5-1 and TRBJ2-3; TRBD2 aligns across 10 bases. With V trimmed by 1 base and J by 2 bases, 4 bases remained unmatched. The CDR3 consists of 16 residues. Germline values: CDR1 SGHRS, CDR2 YFSETQ.

The J gene is TRBJ1-1, the V gene TRBV6-5, with D possibly being TRBD1 (6 bases). The CDR3 length is 14 residues. Germline V gives CDR1 MNHEY, CDR2 SVGAGI. Trimming took 6 bases from V and 3 from J, leaving 14 bases between them. CDR3 bases: TGTGCCAGCAGCGACAGGTTTGGCGACACTGAAGCTTTCTTT. It is translated as CASSDRFGDTEAFF.

In this sample, this clone turned up once. This chain uses TRBV29-1 with TRBJ1-4, with TRBD1 as a possible D gene (5 bases). The ends were cut back, 6 bases at V and 8 bases at J, with 10 bases in the middle. Looked up from germline, CDR1 is SQVTM and CDR2 is ANQGSEA. The CDR3 is 11 residues long. CDR3: CSVQGREKLFF. The CDR3 DNA sequence: TGCAGCGTCCAGGGTAGGGAAAAACTGTTTTTT.

The chain combines TRBV29-1 with TRBJ1-4, with D hard to call. The CDR3 totals 14 residues. Trimming cost V 8 bases and J 7 bases, with 20 bases left between them. Germline CDR1 reads SQVTM; CDR2 reads ANQGSEA. Written as DNA, the CDR3 is TGCAGCCCCAGGAGGGAGGGAAGGAGTGAAAAACTGTTTTTT. Translating it yields CSPRREGRSEKLFF. Variable domain in full (rest from reference TRBV29-1 and TRBJ1-4): SAVISQKPSRDICQRGTSLTIQCQVDSQVTMMFWYRQQPGQSLTLIATANQGSEATYESGFVIDKFPISRPNLTFSTLTVSNMSPEDSSIYLCSPRREGRSEKLFFGSGTQLSVL.

The chain links TRBV3-1 (or the pseudogene TRBV3-2) to TRBJ2-5; D gene ambiguous. Trimming removed 1 base at V and 4 bases at J, with 4 bases between. CDR3 size: 12 residues. Germline lookup yields CDR1 LGHDT and CDR2 YNNKEL (reference sequence). CDR3 region: CASSQVAETQYF. The CDR3 DNA is TGTGCCAGCAGCCAAGTGGCAGAGACCCAGTACTTC.

This clone was recorded only once. The V call is TRBV30, the J call TRBJ1-3; D is unresolved. The CDR3 is made up of 14 amino acids. Looked up from germline, CDR1 is GTSNPN and CDR2 is SVGIG (reference sequence). Deletions cut 0 bases from V and 2 bases from J, with 8 bases between. In DNA form, the CDR3 reads TGTGCCTGGAGTGTACGGGGTGCTGGAAACACCATATATTTT. This gives the protein CAWSVRGAGNTIYF. The variable domain in full, completed from reference TRBV30 and TRBJ1-3, reads SQTIHQWPATLVQPVGSPLSLECTVEGTSNPNLYWYRQAAGRGLQLLFYSVGIGQISSEVPQNLSASRPQDRQFILSSKKLLLSDSGFYLCAWSVRGAGNTIYFGEGSWLTVV.

The chain is built from TRBV6-1 and TRBJ2-5; a possible D gene is TRBD1 (6 bases). This CDR3 spans 18 amino acids. With 0 bases removed from V and 1 base from J, the gap between germline ends came to 18 bases. Germline CDR1 is MNHNS and CDR2 is SASEGT. The CDR3 loop reads CASSEAPGATSLQETQYF. DNA for the CDR3: TGTGCCAGCAGTGAAGCCCCAGGGGCCACGAGTCTCCAAGAGACCCAGTACTTC.

This chain uses TRBV5-1 with TRBJ2-2; TRBD2 agrees at 7 bases. Trimming cost V 1 base and J 5 bases; bases outside gene matches: 8. The CDR3 consists of 16 residues. Germline values: CDR1 SGHRS, CDR2 YFSETQ. The DNA of the CDR3 is TGCGCCAGCAGCTTGCCGGGGGGATCGGTAACCGGGGAGCTGTTTTTT. It encodes CASSLPGGSVTGELFF. The full variable domain, in which reference TRBV5-1 and TRBJ2-2 provide the parts outside the CDR3, is KAGVTQTPRYLIKTRGQQVTLSCSPISGHRSVSWYQQTPGQGLQFLFEYFSETQRNKGNFPGRFSGRQFSNSRSEMNVSTLELGDSALYLCASSLPGGSVTGELFFGEGSRLTVL.

The rearrangement joins TRBV19 to TRBJ2-2, with TRBD2 as a possible D gene (6 bases). Germline assignment: CDR1 LNHDA and CDR2 SQIVND (reference sequence). V shed 11 bases and J shed 1 base, with 11 bases lying between them. The CDR3 loop spans 13 amino acids. The CDR3 sequence: CASGGVNTGELFF. The CDR3 coding sequence is TGTGCCTCGGGCGGGGTGAACACCGGGGAGCTGTTTTTT.

This chain uses TRBV19 with TRBJ1-4, with D uncertain. The CDR3 sequence is 14 residues long. The germline V gene has CDR1 LNHDA and CDR2 SQIVND (reference sequence). The germline V and J ends were trimmed by 3 bases and 7 bases, with 12 bases remaining between them. Written as DNA, the CDR3 is TGTGCCAGTAGTATCGTACGCATGAGTGAAAAACTGTTTTTT. Translation: CASSIVRMSEKLFF.

V gene TRBV30 combines with J gene TRBJ1-1; 7 nucleotides agree with TRBD1. This CDR3 is 12 amino acids long. J lost 6 bases, V lost 4 bases, and 5 bases had no gene match. Germline CDR1 and CDR2: GTSNPN and SVGIG (reference sequence). The CDR3 coding sequence is TGTGCCTGGACCAGACAGGGAGCTGAAGCTTTCTTT. This codes for CAWTRQGAEAFF.